What follows are 5 T cell receptor beta chains derived from one specimen sequenced in a study of shared clonotypes between healthy human individuals. Only in-frame clones appear in the TCRdb table, and some are missing; sequencing was by immunoSEQ multiplex PCR. The data contain 2,500,000 or so clones, roughly 90% of them singletons. Material: naive CD4+ T cells from PBMCs. Indicated subset: CD45RA+ positively selected. The receptor set was obtained from a man between 18 and 29 years old in good health. Some clones in this sample may be carry-over from other donors' samples.

J is TRBJ1-3 and V is TRBV6-1, with D perhaps matching TRBD1 (6 bases). Germline CDR1 and CDR2: MNHNS and SASEGT. V was trimmed by 3 bases and J by 3 bases, leaving 12 bases between them. This CDR3 has 15 residues. The CDR3 is CASSDRGDVGNTIYF. The CDR3, as DNA: TGTGCCAGCAGTGACAGGGGCGACGTTGGAAACACCATATATTTT.

The V and J genes are TRBV30 and TRBJ1-5; D unclear. Trimming took off 4 bases at V and 2 bases at J, with 15 bases between the two ends. The CDR3 covers 15 residues. Per the germline V gene, CDR1 is GTSNPN and CDR2 is SVGIG (reference sequence). The CDR3 DNA follows: TGTGCCTGGACAGAAAGCAGGAGGGGCAATCAGCCCCAGCATTTT. It yields the protein CAWTESRRGNQPQHF.

The CDR3 protein is CASRFGRGFPEAFF. CDR3 nucleotide sequence: TGTGCCAGCAGGTTCGGCAGGGGTTTTCCTGAAGCTTTCTTT. The rearrangement uses TRBV28 and TRBJ1-1, with D possibly matching TRBD1 (6 bases). There are 14 residues in the CDR3. CDR1 MDHEN and CDR2 SYDVKM come from the germline V gene. V lost 6 bases and J lost 6, with 17 bases in between.

The genes are TRBV28 and TRBJ1-5; 7 nucleotides match TRBD1. The CDR3 consists of 16 residues. Trimming cost V 2 bases and J 6 bases; bases outside gene matches: 10. Germline loops: CDR1 MDHEN, CDR2 SYDVKM. CDR3 region: CASSLARDSSGQPQHF. The CDR3 DNA sequence: TGTGCCAGCAGTTTAGCCCGGGACAGCTCTGGTCAGCCCCAGCATTTT. Using reference TRBV28 and TRBJ1-5 for the parts outside the CDR3, the full variable domain is DVKVTQSSRYLVKRTGEKVFLECVQDMDHENMFWYRQDPGLGLRLIYFSYDVKMKEKGDIPEGYSVSREKKERFSLILESASTNQTSMYLCASSLARDSSGQPQHFGDGTRLSIL.

To note about this clone: The sample contains more than one DNA sequence encoding this CDR3. J is TRBJ1-1 and V is TRBV5-1, with D hard to call. Per germline, CDR1 SGHRS and CDR2 YFSETQ. Between the trimmed V and J ends, which lost 0 bases and 0 bases, there was a span of 6 bases. This CDR3 region has 14 residues. CDR3 in DNA: TGCGCCAGCAGCTTGGGGGGAGTGAACACTGAAGCTTTCTTT. Amino acids: CASSLGGVNTEAFF.